This TCR beta chain comes out of a study of graft-versus-host responses after intestinal transplantation. This clone came up a few times. Its antigen remains unknown. Clones were read by immunoSEQ multiplex PCR, and TCRdb kept only the in-frame ones, dropping some. The table records around 92,000 clones, roughly 83% of them present only once. Findings of the study overall: The presence of high graft-versus-host to host-versus-graft clonal ratios in allografts characterized patients with graft-donor T cell macrochimerism. Recipient marrow harbored GvH clones, some of which surfaced first in ileum or blood.

The CDR3 contains 15 residues. Germline V gives CDR1 MNHNS, CDR2 SASEGT. V lost 1 base and J 13 bases, leaving 19 bases between the germline ends. The source is a human patient who received an intestinal transplant, so some T cells may come from the graft donor. The gene calls are TRBV6-1 and TRBJ1-4; D remains ambiguous. The sample consisted of PBMCs, taken 255 days after intestinal transplant. The CDR3 loop is CASSEGKVEAEGLFF. In nucleotides, the CDR3 is TGTGCCAGCAGTGAAGGAAAGGTGGAGGCTGAGGGACTGTTTTTT.